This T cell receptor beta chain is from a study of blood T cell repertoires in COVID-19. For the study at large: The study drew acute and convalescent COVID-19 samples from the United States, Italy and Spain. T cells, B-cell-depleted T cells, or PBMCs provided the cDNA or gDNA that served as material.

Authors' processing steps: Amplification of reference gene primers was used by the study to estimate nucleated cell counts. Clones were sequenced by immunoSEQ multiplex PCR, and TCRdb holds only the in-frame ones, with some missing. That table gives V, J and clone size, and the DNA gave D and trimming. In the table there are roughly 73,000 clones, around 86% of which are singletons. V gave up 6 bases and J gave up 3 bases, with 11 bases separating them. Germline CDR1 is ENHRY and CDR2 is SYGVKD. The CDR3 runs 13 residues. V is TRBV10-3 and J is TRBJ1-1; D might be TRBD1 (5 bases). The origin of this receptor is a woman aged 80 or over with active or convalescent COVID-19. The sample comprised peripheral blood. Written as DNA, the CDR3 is TGTGCCATCAGGGGGAGGGGTGACACTGAAGCTTTCTTT. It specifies CAIRGRGDTEAFF.